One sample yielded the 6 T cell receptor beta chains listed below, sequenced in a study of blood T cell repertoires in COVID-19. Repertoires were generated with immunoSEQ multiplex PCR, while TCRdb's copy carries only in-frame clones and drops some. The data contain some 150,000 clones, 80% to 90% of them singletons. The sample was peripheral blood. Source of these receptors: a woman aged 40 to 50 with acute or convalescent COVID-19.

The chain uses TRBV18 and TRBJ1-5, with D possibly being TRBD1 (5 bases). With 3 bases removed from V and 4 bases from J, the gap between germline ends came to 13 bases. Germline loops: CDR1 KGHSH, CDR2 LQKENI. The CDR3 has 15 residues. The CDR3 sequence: CASSPPGGWNQPQHF. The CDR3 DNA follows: TGTGCCAGCTCACCCCCGGGGGGGTGGAATCAGCCCCAGCATTTT.

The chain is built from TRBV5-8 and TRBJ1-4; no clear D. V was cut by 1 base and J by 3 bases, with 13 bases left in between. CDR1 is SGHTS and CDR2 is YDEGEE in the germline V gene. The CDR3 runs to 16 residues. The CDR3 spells CASSLIFGPANEKLFF. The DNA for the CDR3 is TGTGCCAGCAGCTTGATATTTGGGCCAGCTAATGAAAAACTGTTTTTT. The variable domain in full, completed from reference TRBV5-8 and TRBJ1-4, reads EAGVTQSPTHLIKTRGQQATLRCSPISGHTSVYWYQQALGLGLQFLLWYDEGEERNRGNFPPRFSGRQFPNYSSELNVNALELEDSALYLCASSLIFGPANEKLFFGSGTQLSVL.

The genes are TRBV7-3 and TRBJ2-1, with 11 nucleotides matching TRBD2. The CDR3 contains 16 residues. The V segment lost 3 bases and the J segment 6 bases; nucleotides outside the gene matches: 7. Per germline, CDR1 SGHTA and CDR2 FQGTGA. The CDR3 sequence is CASSLTYSGGANEQFF. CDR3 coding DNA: TGTGCCAGCAGCTTGACGTATAGCGGGGGGGCCAATGAGCAGTTCTTC.

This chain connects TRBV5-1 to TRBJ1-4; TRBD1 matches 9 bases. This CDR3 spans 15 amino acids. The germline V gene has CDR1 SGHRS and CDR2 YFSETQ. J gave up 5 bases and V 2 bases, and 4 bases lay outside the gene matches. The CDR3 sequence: CASSLLGQGNEKLFF. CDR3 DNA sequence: TGCGCCAGCAGCTTACTAGGACAGGGGAATGAAAAACTGTTTTTT.

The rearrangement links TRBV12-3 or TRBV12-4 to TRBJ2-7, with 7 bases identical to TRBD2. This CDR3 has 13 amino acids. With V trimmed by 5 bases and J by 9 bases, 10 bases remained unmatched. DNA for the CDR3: TGTGCCAGCAGTCCGATCATGGGGGGGAGGCAGTACTTC. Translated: CASSPIMGGRQYF.

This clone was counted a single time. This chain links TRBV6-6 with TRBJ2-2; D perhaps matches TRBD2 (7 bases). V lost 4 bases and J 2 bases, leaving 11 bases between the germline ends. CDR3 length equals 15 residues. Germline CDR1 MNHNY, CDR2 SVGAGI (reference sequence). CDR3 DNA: TGTGCCAGCAGTTTCGGGGGGCCTAACACCGGGGAGCTGTTTTTT. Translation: CASSFGGPNTGELFF.